The source of this T cell receptor beta chain is a study of CXCR3-negative and CXCR3-positive naive CD8 T cells. Study-wide results and caveats: The TRB CDR3s that CXCR3-positive naive cells carried were more hydrophobic than those of CXCR3-negative naive cells. Similar TRBV-TRBJ gene usage was seen in naive CXCR3-negative and CXCR3-positive cells, but not in memory cells.

Naive CD8+ T cells showed CD45RO-CCR7+CD27+CD95-. Points on this clonotype: Its specificity is not known.

With UMI labels, 5' RACE was used to prepare the TRB cDNA libraries. Using the 5' RACE reads, TCRdb records one entry per CDR3 protein without DNA. In all, the sample yields about 89,000 distinct CDR3 sequences. Germline V gene sequence: CDR1 SGHTA, CDR2 FQGNSA. CDR3 length equals 16 residues. The TCR comes from a human donor in good health. Some clones in this sample may be carry-over from other donors' samples. V and J are TRBV7-2 and TRBJ2-3; the D gene TCRdb calls, TRBD2, cannot be checked with no DNA. The source material was naive CXCR3+ CD8+ T cells from blood. This sample's subset: CD45RO-CCR7+CD27+CD95- naive CD8+ T cells expressing CXCR3 (TNR3+). The CDR3: CASSSSSGWALDTQYF.